The T cell receptor beta chain under discussion was sequenced for a study of spatial heterogeneity in lung cancer. TCRdb processed the 5' RACE reads anew with MiXCR; each CDR3 protein has one entry. The sample holds around 110,000 distinct CDR3 sequences, about 12% seen once. V lost 0 bases to trimming and J lost 1 base, with 9 bases between them. The CDR3 length is 15 residues. CDR1 is LGHNA and CDR2 is YSLEER in the germline V gene. This clonotype came up many times. Time point described: blood at routine non-recurrence follow-up after resection. Unsorted whole RNA of tumor, nontumor lung or frozen PBMC was sequenced.

The sequence was collected from a male donor with early-stage non-small cell lung cancer. The V and J genes are TRBV4-3 and TRBJ1-1; D remains unclear. The sequenced sample was PBMCs, obtained at follow-up. In DNA, the CDR3 is TGCGCCAGCAGCCAAGAATACCGGGAGAACACTGAAGCTTTCTTT. As protein: CASSQEYRENTEAFF.